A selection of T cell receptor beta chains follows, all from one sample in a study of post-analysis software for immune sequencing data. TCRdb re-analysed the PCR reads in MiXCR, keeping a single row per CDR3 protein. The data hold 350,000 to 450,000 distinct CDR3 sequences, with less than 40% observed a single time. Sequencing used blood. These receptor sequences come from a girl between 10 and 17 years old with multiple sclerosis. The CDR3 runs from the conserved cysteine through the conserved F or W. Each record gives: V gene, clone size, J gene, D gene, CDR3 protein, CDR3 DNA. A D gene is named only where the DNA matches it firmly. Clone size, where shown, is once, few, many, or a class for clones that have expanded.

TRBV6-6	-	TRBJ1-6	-	CASSIGNNSPLHF	TGTGCCAGCAGCATAGGCAATAATTCACCCCTCCACTTT
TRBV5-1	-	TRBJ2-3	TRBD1	CAGMPGQATDTQYF	TGCGCCGGCATGCCGGGACAGGCCACAGATACGCAGTATTTT
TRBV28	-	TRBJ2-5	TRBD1	CASSPLGSLGRTGDQETQYF	TGTGCCAGCAGCCCCCTAGGAAGTTTAGGCCGGACAGGGGATCAAGAGACCCAGTACTTC
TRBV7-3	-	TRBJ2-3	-	CASSPATGGTDTQYF	TGTGCCAGCAGCCCGGCGACAGGCGGCACAGATACGCAGTATTTT
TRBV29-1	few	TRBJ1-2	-	CSVDRFAASDTF	TGCAGCGTTGATCGGTTTGCCGCAAGCGACACCTTC
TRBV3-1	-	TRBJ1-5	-	CASSQDWGNQPQHF	TGTGCCAGCAGCCAAGATTGGGGCAATCAGCCCCAGCATTTT
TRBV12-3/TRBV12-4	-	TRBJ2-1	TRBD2	CASSSPTSGGIIEQFF	TGCGCCAGCAGTTCACCAACTAGCGGGGGGATTATTGAGCAGTTCTTC
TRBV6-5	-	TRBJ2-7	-	CASSYSIVGNHEQYF	TGTGCCAGCAGTTACTCGATCGTAGGAAACCACGAGCAGTACTTC
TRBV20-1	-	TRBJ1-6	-	CSARDRSRGSPLHF	TGCAGTGCTAGAGATCGGAGCCGGGGTTCACCCCTCCACTTT
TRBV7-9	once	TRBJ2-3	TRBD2	CAGSETLGLAGTDTQYF	TGTGCCGGCAGCGAAACTTTGGGACTAGCGGGCACAGATACGCAGTATTTT
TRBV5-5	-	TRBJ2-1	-	CASSLDLFDTRILHEQFF	TGTGCCAGCAGCTTGGATTTGTTCGACACGAGAATACTCCATGAGCAGTTCTTC
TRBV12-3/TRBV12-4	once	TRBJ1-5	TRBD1	CAGIPDRGGNQPQHF	TGTGCCGGCATCCCTGACAGGGGCGGCAATCAGCCCCAGCATTTT
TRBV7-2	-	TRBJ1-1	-	CASSLESGRNTEAFF	TGTGCCAGCAGCTTAGAATCTGGACGGAACACTGAAGCTTTCTTT
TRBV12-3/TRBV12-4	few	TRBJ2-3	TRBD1	CASRMTGGGTQYF	TGTGCCAGCAGAATGACAGGGGGCGGCACGCAGTATTTT
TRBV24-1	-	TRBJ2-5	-	CATSETRPQETQYF	TGTGCCACCAGTGAGACTAGACCTCAAGAGACCCAGTACTTC
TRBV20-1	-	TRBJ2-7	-	CSAREGRGNLYEQYF	TGCAGTGCTAGAGAGGGCAGGGGTAACCTCTACGAGCAGTACTTC
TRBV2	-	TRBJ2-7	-	CASKGPAQGLLSSYEQYF	TGTGCCAGCAAGGGGCCGGCACAGGGACTTCTAAGCTCCTACGAGCAGTACTTC
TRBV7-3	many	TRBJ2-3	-	CASSLTSQNTDTQYF	TGTGCCAGCAGCTTAACGTCGCAGAACACAGATACGCAGTATTTT
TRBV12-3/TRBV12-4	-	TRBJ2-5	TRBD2	CASSLKTSGQETQYF	TGTGCCAGCAGTTTAAAAACTAGCGGGCAAGAGACCCAGTACTTC
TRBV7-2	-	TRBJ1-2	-	CASSEQGIHGYTF	TGTGCCAGCAGCGAACAGGGAATCCATGGCTACACCTTC
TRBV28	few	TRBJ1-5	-	CASSTERRYNQPQHF	TGTGCCAGCAGTACCGAGAGGCGGTACAATCAGCCCCAGCATTTT
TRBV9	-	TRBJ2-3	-	CASSVGGPRGTQYF	TGTGCCAGCAGCGTAGGAGGACCTCGAGGTACGCAGTATTTT
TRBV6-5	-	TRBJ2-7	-	CASSYGACYEQYF	TGTGCCAGCAGTTATGGGGCCTGCTACGAGCAGTACTTC
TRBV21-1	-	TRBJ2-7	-	CASSKRGGQNSYEQYF	TGTGCCAGCAGCAAACGGGGGGGACAGAACTCCTACGAGCAGTACTTC
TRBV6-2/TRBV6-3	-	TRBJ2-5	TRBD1	CASTRGLQETQYF	TGTGCCAGCACCAGGGGGTTACAAGAGACCCAGTACTTC
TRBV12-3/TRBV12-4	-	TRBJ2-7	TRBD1	CASTLSRTGASYEQYF	TGTGCCAGCACCCTTTCTCGGACAGGGGCATCCTACGAGCAGTACTTC
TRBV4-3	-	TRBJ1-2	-	CASSHQRGSLAGTGYTF	TGCGCCAGCAGCCATCAAAGAGGGAGTTTGGCAGGGACCGGCTACACCTTC
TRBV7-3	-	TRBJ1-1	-	CASSADPSSTEAFF	TGTGCCAGCAGCGCCGACCCAAGTAGCACTGAAGCTTTCTTT